This is a list of T cell receptor beta chains from one sample in a study of blood T cell repertoires in COVID-19. Assay used: immunoSEQ multiplex PCR; TCRdb lists only in-frame clones, some missing. This sample has almost 250,000 clones, with more than 85% found just once. Sequencing input: PBMCs or T cells enriched from blood (not recorded which). The receptors were sampled from a woman aged 25 to 39 who had recovered from COVID-19. Each CDR3 is given with its conserved first and last residue. D genes are given only for firm matches. Clone size is not always given. Where it is, it says once, few, many or a class for expanded clones.

-	TRBD1	TRBV14	TRBJ1-1	TGTGCCAGCAGCCACCCAGGGGGAATGAACACTGAAGCTTTCTTT	CASSHPGGMNTEAFF
-	TRBD1	TRBV7-9	TRBJ2-3	TGTGCCAGCAGCCCACTTCCGGGACAGGGGCGGGCAGATACGCAGTATTTT	CASSPLPGQGRADTQYF
-	TRBD2	TRBV9	TRBJ2-2	TGTGCCAGCAGCGCCCCTCGGGGGGGGCATGGGGAGCTGTTTTTT	CASSAPRGGHGELFF
once	-	TRBV30	TRBJ1-1	TGTGCCTGGAGGCTGACAGCCACTGAAGCTTTCTTT	CAWRLTATEAFF
-	-	TRBV7-2	TRBJ1-1	TGTGCCAGCAGCTGGGCAGGGATGAACACTGAAGCTTTCTTT	CASSWAGMNTEAFF
few	-	TRBV5-6	TRBJ1-5	TGTGCCAGCAGCTTGAGGGGGAATCAGCCCCAGCATTTT	CASSLRGNQPQHF
-	-	TRBV2	TRBJ2-1	TGTGCCAGCTACGCACTAGCCCATGAGCAGTTCTTC	CASYALAHEQFF
-	-	TRBV13	TRBJ1-4	TGTGCCAGCAGCTTAGGGGATGGGCCCCGAAAACTGTTTTTT	CASSLGDGPRKLFF
-	-	TRBV5-5	TRBJ1-6	TGTGCCAGCAGCCCCCGACAGGCCCGGAATTCACCCCTCCACTTT	CASSPRQARNSPLHF
-	TRBD1	TRBV30	TRBJ2-2	TGTGCCCGGGCCCCCGGGACAGGGAACACCGGGGAGCTGTTTTTT	CARAPGTGNTGELFF
-	-	TRBV28	TRBJ1-1	TGTGCCAGCAGTTTCCCCCAGGGCGTCGACACTGAAGCTTTCTTT	CASSFPQGVDTEAFF
-	TRBD1	TRBV5-6	TRBJ1-3	TGTGCCAGCAGCCCCGACAGGGGGCCGATATATTGGGGAAACACCATATATTTT	CASSPDRGPIYWGNTIYF
-	TRBD1	TRBV15	TRBJ2-7	TGTGCCACCAGCAGAGATTCTTTGCGCCTAACAGGGGCCGGCTCCTACGAGCAGTACTTC	CATSRDSLRLTGAGSYEQYF
-	TRBD1	TRBV29-1	TRBJ2-7	TGCAGCGTTGAAGGGGGGTCCGGGGACAGAGACTACGAGCAGTACTTC	CSVEGGSGDRDYEQYF
-	-	TRBV3-1/TRBV3-2	TRBJ1-3	TGTGCCAGCAGCCCGATACGGGAGACTGGAAACACCATATATTTT	CASSPIRETGNTIYF
-	-	TRBV7-3	TRBJ1-1	TGTGCCAGCAGCCTTACAGCGAACACTGAAGCTTTCTTT	CASSLTANTEAFF
-	-	TRBV18	TRBJ1-2	TGTGCCAGCTCAACCGGACAACCCTATGGCTACACCTTC	CASSTGQPYGYTF
-	-	TRBV14	TRBJ2-2	TGTGCCAGCAGCCAAAGGACCCGGGGCACCGGGGAGCTGTTTTTT	CASSQRTRGTGELFF
-	-	TRBV16	TRBJ1-1	TGTGCCAGCAGCCAATCCACGACAGCGAACACTGAAGCTTTCTTT	CASSQSTTANTEAFF
-	TRBD1	TRBV15	TRBJ2-7	TGTGCCACCAGCGCGGGACAGGGGTTCTCCTACGAGCAGTACTTC	CATSAGQGFSYEQYF
-	TRBD2	TRBV7-2	TRBJ2-1	TGTGCCAGCCTTATAGCGGGAGGTTACAATGAGCAGTTCTTC	CASLIAGGYNEQFF
-	TRBD2	TRBV30	TRBJ2-3	TGTGCCTGGAGTATCGGTAGCGGGAGTATGGATACGCAGTATTTT	CAWSIGSGSMDTQYF
-	TRBD2	TRBV9	TRBJ2-7	TGTGCCAGCACCCGTAGTTCGGGAGGGTACGAGCAGTACTTC	CASTRSSGGYEQYF
-	TRBD1	TRBV4-3	TRBJ1-4	TGCGCCAGCAGCCAACGACAGGGGGCCTCTAATGAAAAACTGTTTTTT	CASSQRQGASNEKLFF
-	-	TRBV30	TRBJ1-3	TGTGCCTGGAGTGTAGGACTCATTGGAAACACCATATATTTT	CAWSVGLIGNTIYF
once	TRBD1	TRBV18	TRBJ2-7	TGTGCCAGCTCATCCGACAGGGGGCGGGGGTCCTACGAGCAGTACTTC	CASSSDRGRGSYEQYF
-	TRBD2	TRBV4-3	TRBJ2-3	TGCGCCAGCAGCGATGGGGCGGGGGGGGGCGCAGATACGCAGTATTTT	CASSDGAGGGADTQYF
-	-	TRBV7-9	TRBJ2-1	TGTGCCAGCAGCTTCCAGAATGATGAGCAGTTCTTC	CASSFQNDEQFF
-	-	TRBV7-9	TRBJ2-3	TGTGCCAGCAGCTTAGCGGTCCTACCCACAGATACGCAGTATTTT	CASSLAVLPTDTQYF
-	-	TRBV28	TRBJ2-6	TGTGCCAGCAGTCCTCAGGGGATGGGAGGGGCCAACGTCCTGACTTTC	CASSPQGMGGANVLTF
-	-	TRBV28	TRBJ1-2	TGTGCCAGCAGGGGCAGGGGATTCCCTAACTATGGCTACACCTTC	CASRGRGFPNYGYTF
-	TRBD2	TRBV13	TRBJ2-7	TGTGCCAGCAGCTATACTAGCGGGAGGGTTGAGCAGTACTTC	CASSYTSGRVEQYF
-	-	TRBV28	TRBJ1-2	TGTGCCAGCAGCCCACCGACAGGAGAACTTTATGGCTACACCTTC	CASSPPTGELYGYTF
-	-	TRBV7-6	TRBJ1-1	TGTGCCAGCAGCGCCCAGGGGTTGGTCGGGTCTGAAGCTTTCTTT	CASSAQGLVGSEAFF
-	TRBD2	TRBV9	TRBJ2-5	TGTGCCAGCAGCGCCGTACTAGCGGGTAAAGAGACCCAGTACTTC	CASSAVLAGKETQYF
-	-	TRBV7-9	TRBJ2-7	TGTGCCAGCAGCTTAGGGGCTCAATACGAGCAGTACTTC	CASSLGAQYEQYF
-	-	TRBV4-2	TRBJ1-2	TGTGCCAGCAGCCAAGATCTTTTGGCAGGGCTACATGGCTACACCTTC	CASSQDLLAGLHGYTF
-	-	TRBV9	TRBJ2-3	TGTGCCAGCAGCGCAGCAGGTACAGATACGCAGTATTTT	CASSAAGTDTQYF
-	-	TRBV6-2/TRBV6-3	TRBJ1-4	TGTGCCAGCAGTCGCCCGGGAGGTAAGGATGAAAAACTGTTTTTT	CASSRPGGKDEKLFF
-	-	TRBV12-3/TRBV12-4	TRBJ1-1	TGTGCCAGCAGTTCATCCAGGGACACTGAAGCTTTCTTT	CASSSSRDTEAFF
-	TRBD2	TRBV2	TRBJ2-3	TGTGCCAGCAAGACTAGCGGGAGGGGGGCAGATACGCAGTATTTT	CASKTSGRGADTQYF
-	-	TRBV7-2	TRBJ1-1	TGTGCCAGCAGCTTTCGGAGGGACACTGAAGCTTTCTTT	CASSFRRDTEAFF
-	TRBD1	TRBV3-1/TRBV3-2	TRBJ1-2	TGTGCCAGCAGCCGGACGGGACAGAGTAACTATGGCTACACCTTC	CASSRTGQSNYGYTF
-	TRBD2	TRBV4-3	TRBJ2-7	TGCGCCAGCAGCCAAGATTCGATAGCGGGAGACGAGCAGTACTTC	CASSQDSIAGDEQYF
-	-	TRBV12-3/TRBV12-4	TRBJ2-7	TGTGCCAGCAGTGTTACCGGGACCTACGAGCAGTACTTC	CASSVTGTYEQYF
-	-	TRBV20-1	TRBJ2-5	TGCAGTGCAACTAAACAAGAGACCCAGTACTTC	CSATKQETQYF
once	-	TRBV27	TRBJ2-7	TGTGCCAGCAGTTTTTCTAGCTCCTACGAGCAGTACTTC	CASSFSSSYEQYF
-	-	TRBV19	TRBJ2-7	TGTGCCAGTAGTATGACAGTTACCTACGAGCAGTACTTC	CASSMTVTYEQYF
-	-	TRBV27	TRBJ1-4	TGTGCCAGCAGTTTAACAGCAACTAATGAAAAACTGTTTTTT	CASSLTATNEKLFF
-	-	TRBV11-2	TRBJ2-7	TGTGCCAGCAGCCATACAGGGATGGGGTCCTACGAGCAGTACTTC	CASSHTGMGSYEQYF
-	TRBD1	TRBV28	TRBJ1-2	TGTGCCAGCAGCCACAGGGGCTTGACCTATGGCTACACCTTC	CASSHRGLTYGYTF
-	-	TRBV4-3	TRBJ2-7	TGCGCCAGCAGTCAAAACACAGGGTACAACGAGCAGTACTTC	CASSQNTGYNEQYF